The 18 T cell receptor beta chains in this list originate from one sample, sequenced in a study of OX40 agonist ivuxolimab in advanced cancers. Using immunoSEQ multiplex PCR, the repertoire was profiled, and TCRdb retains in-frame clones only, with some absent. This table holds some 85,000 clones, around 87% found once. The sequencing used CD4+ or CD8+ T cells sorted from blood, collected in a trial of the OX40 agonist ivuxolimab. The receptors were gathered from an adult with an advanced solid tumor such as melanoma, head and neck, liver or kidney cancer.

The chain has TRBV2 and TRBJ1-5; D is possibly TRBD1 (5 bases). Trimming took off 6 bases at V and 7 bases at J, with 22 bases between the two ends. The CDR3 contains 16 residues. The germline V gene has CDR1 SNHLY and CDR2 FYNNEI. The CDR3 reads CASSQSPPGTRQPQHF. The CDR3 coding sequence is TGTGCCAGCAGCCAATCTCCCCCGGGGACTCGGCAGCCCCAGCATTTT.

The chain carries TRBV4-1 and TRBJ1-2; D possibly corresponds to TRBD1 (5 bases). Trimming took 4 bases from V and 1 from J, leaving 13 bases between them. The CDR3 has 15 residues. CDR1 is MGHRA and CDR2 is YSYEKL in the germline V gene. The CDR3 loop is CASSPDRLNNYGYTF. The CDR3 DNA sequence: TGCGCCAGCAGCCCTGACAGACTAAATAACTATGGCTACACCTTC.

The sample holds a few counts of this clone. CDR3 region: CASSGQGNTEAFF. CDR3 nucleotide sequence: TGTGCCAGCAGTGGACAGGGGAACACTGAAGCTTTCTTT. This chain connects TRBV2 to TRBJ1-1, with TRBD1 matching 7 bases. Trimming took 4 bases from V and 1 from J; bases not matched to a gene: 0. Germline loops: CDR1 SNHLY, CDR2 FYNNEI. The CDR3 loop spans 13 amino acids.

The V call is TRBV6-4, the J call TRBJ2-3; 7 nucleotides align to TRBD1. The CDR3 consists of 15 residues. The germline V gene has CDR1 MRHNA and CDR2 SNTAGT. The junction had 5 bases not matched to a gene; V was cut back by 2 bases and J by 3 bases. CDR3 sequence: CASSDRAGGTDTQYF. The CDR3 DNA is TGTGCCAGCAGTGACCGGGCAGGGGGAACAGATACGCAGTATTTT.

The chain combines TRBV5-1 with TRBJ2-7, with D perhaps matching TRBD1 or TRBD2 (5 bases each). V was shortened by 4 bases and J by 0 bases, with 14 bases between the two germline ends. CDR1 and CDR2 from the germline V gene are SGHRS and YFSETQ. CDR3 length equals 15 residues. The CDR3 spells CASSPGTQSSYEQYF. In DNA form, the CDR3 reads TGCGCCAGCAGCCCCGGGACGCAGAGCTCCTACGAGCAGTACTTC. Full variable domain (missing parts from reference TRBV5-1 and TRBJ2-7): KAGVTQTPRYLIKTRGQQVTLSCSPISGHRSVSWYQQTPGQGLQFLFEYFSETQRNKGNFPGRFSGRQFSNSRSEMNVSTLELGDSALYLCASSPGTQSSYEQYFGPGTRLTVT.

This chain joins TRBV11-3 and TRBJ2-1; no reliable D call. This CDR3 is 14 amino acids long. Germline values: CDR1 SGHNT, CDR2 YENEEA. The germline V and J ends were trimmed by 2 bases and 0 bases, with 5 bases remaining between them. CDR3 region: CASSLSGSYNEQFF. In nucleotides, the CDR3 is TGTGCCAGCAGCTTATCCGGCTCCTACAATGAGCAGTTCTTC. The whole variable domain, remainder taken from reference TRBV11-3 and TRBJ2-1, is EAGVVQSPRYKIIEKKQPVAFWCNPISGHNTLYWYLQNLGQGPELLIRYENEEAVDDSQLPKDRFSAERLKGVDSTLKIQPAELGDSAVYLCASSLSGSYNEQFFGPGTRLTVL.

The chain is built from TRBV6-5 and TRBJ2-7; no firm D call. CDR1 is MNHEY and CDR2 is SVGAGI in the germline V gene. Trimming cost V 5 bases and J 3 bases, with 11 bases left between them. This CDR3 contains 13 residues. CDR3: CASSLRHLYEQYF. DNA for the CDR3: TGTGCCAGCAGTCTTCGTCACCTCTACGAGCAGTACTTC.

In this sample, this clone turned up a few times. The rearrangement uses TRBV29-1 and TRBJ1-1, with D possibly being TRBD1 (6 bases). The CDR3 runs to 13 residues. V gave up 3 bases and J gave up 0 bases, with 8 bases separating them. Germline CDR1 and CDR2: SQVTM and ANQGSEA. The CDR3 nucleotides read TGCAGCGTTGACAGGGGTATGAACACTGAAGCTTTCTTT. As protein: CSVDRGMNTEAFF.

This CDR3 is CASSKNRGYNTEAFF. In DNA, the CDR3 is TGTGCCAGCAGCAAAAACAGGGGATACAACACTGAAGCTTTCTTT. The rearrangement joins TRBV28 to TRBJ1-1; 7 bases line up with TRBD1. The germline CDR1 and CDR2 sequences are MDHEN and SYDVKM. The CDR3 runs 15 residues. J gave up 2 bases and V 6 bases, and 9 bases lay outside the gene matches.

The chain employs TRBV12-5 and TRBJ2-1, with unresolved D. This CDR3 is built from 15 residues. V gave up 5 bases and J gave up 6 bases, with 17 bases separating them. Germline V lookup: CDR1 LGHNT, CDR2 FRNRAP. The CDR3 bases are TGTGCTAGTGGTCGAGGCGCGGTACTGGGCAATGAGCAGTTCTTC. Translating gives CASGRGAVLGNEQFF.

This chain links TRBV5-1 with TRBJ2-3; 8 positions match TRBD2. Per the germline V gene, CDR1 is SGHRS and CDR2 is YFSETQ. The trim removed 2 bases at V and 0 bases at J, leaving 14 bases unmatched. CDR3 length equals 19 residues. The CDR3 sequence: CASSFTMASGRTSTDTQYF. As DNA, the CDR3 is TGCGCCAGCAGCTTCACGATGGCTAGCGGGCGTACTAGCACAGATACGCAGTATTTT.

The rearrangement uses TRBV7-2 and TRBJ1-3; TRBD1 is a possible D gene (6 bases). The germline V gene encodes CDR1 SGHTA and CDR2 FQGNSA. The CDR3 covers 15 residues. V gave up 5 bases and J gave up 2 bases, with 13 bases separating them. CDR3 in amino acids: CASSQQGTTGNTIYF. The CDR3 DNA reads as TGTGCCAGCAGCCAACAGGGAACTACTGGAAACACCATATATTTT.

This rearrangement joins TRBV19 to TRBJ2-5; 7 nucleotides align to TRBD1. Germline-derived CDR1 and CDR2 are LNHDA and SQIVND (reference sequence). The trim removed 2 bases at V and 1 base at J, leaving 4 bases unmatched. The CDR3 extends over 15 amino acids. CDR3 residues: CASSIKGQAQETQYF. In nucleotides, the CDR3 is TGTGCCAGTAGTATAAAAGGACAGGCCCAAGAGACCCAGTACTTC.

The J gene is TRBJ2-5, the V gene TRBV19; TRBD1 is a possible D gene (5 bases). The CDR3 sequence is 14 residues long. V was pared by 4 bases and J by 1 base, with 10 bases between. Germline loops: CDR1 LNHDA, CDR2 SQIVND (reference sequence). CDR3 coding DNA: TGTGCCAGTAGTACTAGGACAACCCAAGAGACCCAGTACTTC. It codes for CASSTRTTQETQYF.

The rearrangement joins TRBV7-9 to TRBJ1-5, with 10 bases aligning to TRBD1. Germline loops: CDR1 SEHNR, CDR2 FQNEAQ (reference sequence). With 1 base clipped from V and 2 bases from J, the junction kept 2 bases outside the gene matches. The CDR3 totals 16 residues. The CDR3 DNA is TGTGCCAGCAGCTTAGGGGGGACAGGGGGCAATCAGCCCCAGCATTTT. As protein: CASSLGGTGGNQPQHF.

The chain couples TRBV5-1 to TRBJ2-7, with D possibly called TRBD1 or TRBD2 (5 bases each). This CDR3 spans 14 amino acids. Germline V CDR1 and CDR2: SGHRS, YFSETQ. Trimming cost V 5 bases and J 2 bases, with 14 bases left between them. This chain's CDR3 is CASRIRDAPYEQYF. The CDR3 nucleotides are TGCGCCAGCAGAATCCGGGACGCTCCCTACGAGCAGTACTTC.

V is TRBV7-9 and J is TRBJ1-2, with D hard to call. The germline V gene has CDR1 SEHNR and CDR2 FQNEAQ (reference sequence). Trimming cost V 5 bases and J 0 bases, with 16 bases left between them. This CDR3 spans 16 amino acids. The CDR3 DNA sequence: TGTGCCAGCAGCCCCTTCGGGCGCTCAGCTAACTATGGCTACACCTTC. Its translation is CASSPFGRSANYGYTF.

CDR3 coding DNA: TGTGCCAGCAGTGAATGGGGGGGGGTGTCTAATGAAAAACTGTTTTTT. This sequence encodes CASSEWGGVSNEKLFF. V and J are TRBV6-1 and TRBJ1-4; tentative D call: TRBD1 (5 bases). The CDR3 runs to 16 residues. Germline V gives CDR1 MNHNS, CDR2 SASEGT. Deletions cut 2 bases from V and 3 bases from J, with 13 bases between.